A single sample is the source of the 8 T cell receptor beta chains below, sequenced in a study of T cells in Graves' hyperthyroidism and ophthalmopathy. Amplification targeted TCR beta CDR3 regions from RNA transcripts. TCR CDR3 underwent first-round RT-PCR with the HTBI primer set. MiXCR, applied by TCRdb to the multiplex PCR reads, yields one record per CDR3 protein. Among 300,000 to 450,000 distinct CDR3 sequences listed, 18% were seen once. Sequenced material: blood. These receptors all come from a woman aged 40-49 years with Graves' ophthalmopathy.

This clonotype showed up many times. This chain uses TRBV11-2 with TRBJ2-2; 7 nucleotides match TRBD2. The CDR3 loop spans 16 amino acids. Germline V gene sequence: CDR1 SGHAT, CDR2 FQNNGV. Trimming took 4 bases from V and 0 from J; bases not matched to a gene: 5. CDR3 sequence: CASSSLSGTNTGELFF. CDR3 DNA sequence: TGTGCCAGCAGCTCCCTCAGCGGGACGAACACCGGGGAGCTGTTTTTT.

This clonotype was observed at least ten times. The chain carries TRBV11-2 and TRBJ2-5; tentative D call: TRBD1 (5 bases). V was pared by 0 bases and J by 4 bases, with 12 bases between. Germline assignment: CDR1 SGHAT and CDR2 FQNNGV. CDR3 length: 15 amino acids. CDR3 amino acids: CASSLDIGRAETQYF. CDR3 nucleotide sequence: TGTGCCAGCAGCTTAGATATTGGCAGGGCAGAGACCCAGTACTTC. The full variable domain, completed using reference TRBV11-2 and TRBJ2-5, is EAGVAQSPRYKIIEKRQSVAFWCNPISGHATLYWYQQILGQGPKLLIQFQNNGVVDDSQLPKDRFSAERLKGVDSTLKIQPAKLEDSAVYLCASSLDIGRAETQYFGPGTRLLVL.

This sequence joins TRBV7-2 and TRBJ1-1; possibly TRBD1 for D (5 bases). Germline V lookup: CDR1 SGHTA, CDR2 FQGNSA. The CDR3 is 15 amino acids. Trimming removed 5 bases at V and 1 base at J, with 14 bases between. In DNA form, the CDR3 reads TGTGCCAGCAGCGTATCAACTGGGGGGAACACTGAAGCTTTCTTT. Its protein is CASSVSTGGNTEAFF.

The chain employs TRBV13 and TRBJ1-1, with 8 bases aligning to TRBD1. Per germline, CDR1 PRHDT and CDR2 FYEKMQ (reference sequence). J lost 5 bases, V lost 5 bases, and 7 bases had no gene match. The CDR3 has 14 residues. CDR3 in amino acids: CASSLRTGRTEAFF. Written as DNA, the CDR3 is TGTGCCAGCAGCCTTAGGACAGGGAGGACTGAAGCTTTCTTT. Drawing the rest from reference TRBV13 and TRBJ1-1, the complete variable domain is AAGVIQSPRHLIKEKRETATLKCYPIPRHDTVYWYQQGPGQDPQFLISFYEKMQSDKGSIPDRFSAQQFSDYHSELNMSSLELGDSALYFCASSLRTGRTEAFFGQGTRLTVV.

This clonotype was counted only a few times. This sequence joins TRBV9 and TRBJ1-5; D is unclear. CDR3 size: 14 residues. The V end lost 0 bases, the J end lost 11 bases, and 15 bases lay between the germline ends. From germline, CDR1 is SGDLS and CDR2 YYNGEE. The CDR3 nucleotides read TGTGCCAGCAGCGTAGCGGCGGCGGACGGGGCCCAGCATTTT. It yields the protein CASSVAAADGAQHF.

The sample holds many counts of this clonotype. This chain uses TRBV7-9 with TRBJ1-2, with D possibly being TRBD1 (6 bases). There are 16 residues in the CDR3. Germline-derived CDR1 and CDR2 are SEHNR and FQNEAQ (reference sequence). The ends were cut back, 4 bases at V and 0 bases at J, with 15 bases in the middle. DNA for the CDR3: TGTGCCAGCAGCTCAAAGGGGGTTGGGACTAACTATGGCTACACCTTC. This translates into CASSSKGVGTNYGYTF.

The chain carries TRBV6-1 and TRBJ1-1; D might be TRBD1 (5 bases). Trimming cost V 3 bases and J 1 base, with 15 bases left between them. CDR3 length: 16 residues. CDR1 is MNHNS and CDR2 is SASEGT in the germline V gene. The CDR3 DNA is TGTGCCAGCAGTGATAAGGGATTGGGGGGGAACACTGAAGCTTTCTTT. This gives the protein CASSDKGLGGNTEAFF.

This clonotype was seen at least ten times. This is likely a read error, given that the CDR3 carries no conserved phenylalanine or tryptophan at its end. J is TRBJ1-1 and V is TRBV28; D gene unclear. CDR1 is MDHEN and CDR2 is SYDVKM in the germline V gene. V was cut by 1 base and J by 1 base, with 13 bases left in between. This CDR3 comprises 16 residues. The CDR3 sequence: CASSLSERRSNTEAFS. For the CDR3, the DNA is TGTGCCAGCAGTTTATCCGAAAGACGGTCGAACACTGAAGCTTTCTCT.